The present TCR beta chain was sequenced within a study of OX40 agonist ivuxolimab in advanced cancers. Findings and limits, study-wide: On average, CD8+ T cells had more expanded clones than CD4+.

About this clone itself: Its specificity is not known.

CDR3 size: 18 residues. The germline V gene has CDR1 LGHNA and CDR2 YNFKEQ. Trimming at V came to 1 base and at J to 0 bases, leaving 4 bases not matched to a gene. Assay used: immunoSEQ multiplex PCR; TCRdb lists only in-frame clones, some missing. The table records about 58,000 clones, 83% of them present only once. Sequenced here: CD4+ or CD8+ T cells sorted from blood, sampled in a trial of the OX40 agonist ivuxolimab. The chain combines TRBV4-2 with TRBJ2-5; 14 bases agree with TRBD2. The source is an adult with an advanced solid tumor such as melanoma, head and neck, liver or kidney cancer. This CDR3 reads CASSQGTSGGLYQETQYF. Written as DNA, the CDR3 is TGTGCCAGCAGCCAAGGGACTAGCGGGGGGTTGTACCAAGAGACCCAGTACTTC.